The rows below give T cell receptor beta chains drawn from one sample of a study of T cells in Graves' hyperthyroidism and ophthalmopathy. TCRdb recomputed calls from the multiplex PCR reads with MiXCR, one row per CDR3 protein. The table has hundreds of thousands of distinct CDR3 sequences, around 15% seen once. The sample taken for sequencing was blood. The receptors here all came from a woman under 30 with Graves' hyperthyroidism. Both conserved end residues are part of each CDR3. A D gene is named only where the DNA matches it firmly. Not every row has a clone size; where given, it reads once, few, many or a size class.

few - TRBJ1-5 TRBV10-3 TGTGCCATCAGTGAAGTAAATCAGCCCCAGCATTTT CAISEVNQPQHF
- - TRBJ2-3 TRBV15 TGTGCCACCGCCCTGGCTGTTTTTACTAGCACAGATACGCAGTATTTT CATALAVFTSTDTQYF
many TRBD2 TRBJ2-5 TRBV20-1 TGCAGTGCTCGACTAGCGGGAGGGCTCCAAGAGACCCAGTACTTC CSARLAGGLQETQYF
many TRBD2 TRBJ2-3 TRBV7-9 TGTGCCTGTAGACCAGCGGGAGTGACAGATACGCAGTATTTT CACRPAGVTDTQYF
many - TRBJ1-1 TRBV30 TGTGCCTGGAGACCAGGGGTAACTGAAGCTTTCTTT CAWRPGVTEAFF
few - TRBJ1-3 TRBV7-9 TGTGCCAGCAGCTTGGGACGCAACTCTGGAAACACCATATATTTT CASSLGRNSGNTIYF
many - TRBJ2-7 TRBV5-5 TGTGCCAGCAGCTTTCCTCGGGAAGAGCAGTACTTC CASSFPREEQYF
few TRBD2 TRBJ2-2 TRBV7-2 TGTGCCAGCAGCCTAGCGGGAGGGCGGCTGTTTTTT CASSLAGGRLFF
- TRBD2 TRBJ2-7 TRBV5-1 TGTGCCAGCAGCCGGTCGGGGAGGCTAGCGGGGGAGCAGTACTTC CASSRSGRLAGEQYF
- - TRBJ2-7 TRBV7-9 TGTGCCACCAAACAGGAAAACTCCTACGAGCAGTACTTC CATKQENSYEQYF
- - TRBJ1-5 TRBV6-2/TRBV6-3 TGTGCCAGCAGATTGGACAATGTAGGGCTACAGCCCCAGCATTTT CASRLDNVGLQPQHF
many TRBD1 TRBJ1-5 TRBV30 TGTGCCTGGAGTGGGACAGGGGGTCAGCCCCAGCATTTT CAWSGTGGQPQHF
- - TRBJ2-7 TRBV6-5 TGTGCCAGCAGTTACTCGAGAGGGCGGAGTAACGAGCAGTACTTC CASSYSRGRSNEQYF
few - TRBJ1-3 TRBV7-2 TGTGCCAGCAGCTTGACCCTCTCTGGAAACACCATATATTTT CASSLTLSGNTIYF
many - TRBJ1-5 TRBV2 TGTGCCAGCAGTCCGGACCAGAGAACGCCCCAGCATTTT CASSPDQRTPQHF
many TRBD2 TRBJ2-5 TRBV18 TGTGCCAGCTCACCAATGACTAGCGGGAGAGAGACCCAGTACTTC CASSPMTSGRETQYF
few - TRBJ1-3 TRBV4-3 TGCGCCAGCAGCCAAGAGAGGGGGGGACGCTCTGGAAACACCATATATTTT CASSQERGGRSGNTIYF
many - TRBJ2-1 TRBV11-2 TGTGCCAGCAGCCTAACAGGGCATGAGCAGTTCTTC CASSLTGHEQFF
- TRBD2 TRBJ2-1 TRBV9 TGTGCCAGCAGTCTCAGCGGGGAAAGCGGGGGCTACAATGAGCAGTTCTTC CASSLSGESGGYNEQFF
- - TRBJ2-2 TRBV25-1 TGTGCCAGCAGTTTAATCGGCGGGACCGGGGAGCTGTTTTTT CASSLIGGTGELFF
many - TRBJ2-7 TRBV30 TGTGCCTGGAGTCTGGGCCTGGGAGATTACGAGCAGTACTTC CAWSLGLGDYEQYF
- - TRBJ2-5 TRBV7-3 TGTGCCAGCAGCCCGCAGTCCGTGGGAGAGACCCAGTACTTC CASSPQSVGETQYF
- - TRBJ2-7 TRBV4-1 TGCGCCAGCAGCCAAGATACGGGCCAGGGAAGTGTTTACGAGCAGTACTTC CASSQDTGQGSVYEQYF
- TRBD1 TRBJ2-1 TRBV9 TGTGCCAGCAGCGTAGGGGGGGACAGGTCCAATGAGCAGCTCTTC CASSVGGDRSNEQLF
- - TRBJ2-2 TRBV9 TGTGCCAGCAGCGTATGGTTTTACAACACCGGGGAGCTGTTTTTT CASSVWFYNTGELFF
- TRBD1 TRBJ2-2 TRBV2 TGTGCCAGCAGGACGGGACAGTACACCGGGGAGCTGTTTTTT CASRTGQYTGELFF
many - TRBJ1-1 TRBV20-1 TGCAGTGCATCCTATCGTTTCGGGACTGAAGCTTTCTTT CSASYRFGTEAFF
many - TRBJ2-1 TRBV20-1 TGCAGTGCTAGCCGATCAGTCCACAATGAGCAGTTCTTC CSASRSVHNEQFF
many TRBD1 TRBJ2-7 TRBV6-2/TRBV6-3 TGTGCCAGCAGTTACTCGGAGACAGGGATTTACGAGCAGTACTTC CASSYSETGIYEQYF
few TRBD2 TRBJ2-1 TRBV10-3 TGTGCCATCAGTGAATGGACTAGCGGCTCCAATGAGCAGTTCTTC CAISEWTSGSNEQFF
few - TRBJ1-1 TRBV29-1 TGCAGCGTTGGCCAGGGGCCAATGGGTACTGAAGCTTTCTTT CSVGQGPMGTEAFF
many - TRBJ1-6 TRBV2 TGTGCCAGCAGTGTCGAGACAGCTAATTATAATTCACCCCTCCACTTT CASSVETANYNSPLHF
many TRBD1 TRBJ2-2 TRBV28 TGTGCCAGCAGTTTGCGTACAGGGGTCGGGGAGCTGTTTTTT CASSLRTGVGELFF
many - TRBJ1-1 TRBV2 TGTGCCAGCAGTGAATTTTCTCGGGGAGGGACTGAAGCTTTCTTT CASSEFSRGGTEAFF
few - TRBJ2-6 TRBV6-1 TGTGCCAGCAGCTGGGACTCTGGGGCCAACGTCCTGACTTTC CASSWDSGANVLTF
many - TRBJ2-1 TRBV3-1 TGTGCCAGCAGCGTCCGGGGCGTCCACAATGAGCAGTTCTTC CASSVRGVHNEQFF
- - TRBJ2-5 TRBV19 TGTGCCAGTTTAGGTGCACGGGAGACCCAGTACTTC CASLGARETQYF
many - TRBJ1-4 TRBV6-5 TGTGCCAGCAGTTACGGTACTTCTAATGAAAAACTGTTTTTT CASSYGTSNEKLFF
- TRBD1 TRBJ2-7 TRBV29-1 TGCAGCGTCCTCGACAGGGGGTTTTCCTACGAGCAGTACTTC CSVLDRGFSYEQYF
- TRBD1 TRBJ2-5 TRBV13 TGTGCCAGCAGGCGACAGGGGGGCCAAGAGACCCAGTACTTC CASRRQGGQETQYF
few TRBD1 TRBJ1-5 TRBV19 TGTGCCAGTAGTCCCTGGACAGGGGGGCTAAATCAGCCCCAGCATTTT CASSPWTGGLNQPQHF
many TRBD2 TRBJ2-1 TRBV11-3 TGTGCCAGCAGCTTAGTTTGGCGGGAGGTCGTTTGGTACAATGAGCAGTTCTTC CASSLVWREVVWYNEQFF
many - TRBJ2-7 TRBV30 TGTGCCTGGAGTGTACTGTCCGAGCAGTACTTC CAWSVLSEQYF
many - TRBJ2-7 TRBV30 TGTGCCTGGAGCCATTACGGGGGTTGGTATGGTGAGCAGTACTTC CAWSHYGGWYGEQYF
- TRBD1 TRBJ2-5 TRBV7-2 TGTGCCAGCAGCTTAAAAGGGACAGGAGCGGCAGGAGAGACCCAGTACTTC CASSLKGTGAAGETQYF
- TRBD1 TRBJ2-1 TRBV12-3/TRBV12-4 TGTGCCAGCAGTTTATCAGGGGGCGGCTACGAGCAGTTCTTC CASSLSGGGYEQFF
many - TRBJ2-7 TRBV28 TGTGCCAGCAGTTTTGCCAACCCCTACGAGCAGTACTTC CASSFANPYEQYF
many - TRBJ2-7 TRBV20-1 TGCAGTGCTGGCGACTCGACCTACGAGCAGTACTTC CSAGDSTYEQYF
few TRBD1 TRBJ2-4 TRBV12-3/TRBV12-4 TGTGCCAGCAGTTTGGGACAGGGGACTCCAAACATTCAGTACTTC CASSLGQGTPNIQYF
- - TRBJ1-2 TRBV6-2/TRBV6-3 TGTGCCAGCAGCGGACCCTCTCTGGCTGAGGGCTACACCTTC CASSGPSLAEGYTF
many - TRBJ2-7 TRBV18 TGTGCCAGCTCACCACCCGGGACCCCGATCTACGAGCAGTACTTC CASSPPGTPIYEQYF